This TCR beta chain was documented in a study of vaccination and CD4 T cells after COVID-19. Study-level information: Mild disease affected about 10 convalescent patients and severe disease one, all SARS-CoV-2 positive by nasal swab PCR. The interval from dose two to post-vaccine sampling had a median of approximately 73 days, and it ranged from 14 to 241. The authors gave control cultures a CEFX pool, an HIV-1 Nef pool, or no peptide.

Oncomine TCR Beta short-read sequencing was applied to DNA from cultured CD4+ T cells. TCRdb ran MiXCR on the PCR reads and lists one entry per CDR3 protein. The data hold 14,000 or so distinct CDR3 sequences, with about 29% observed a single time. Treatment described: 10-day PBMC culture with coronavirus spike peptide pools or control peptides (ViraFEST assay). The CDR3 loop spans 14 amino acids. After removal of 6 bases from V and 4 bases from J, the junction contained 7 bases not matched to a gene. Germline loops: CDR1 LNHDA, CDR2 SQIVND (reference sequence). Concerning this clonotype itself: The antigen is not known.

The sample comprised cultured CD4+ T cells from blood. This chain uses TRBV19 with TRBJ2-3, with TRBD1 matching 7 bases. This receptor was obtained from a human donor with COVID-19. The CDR3 spells CASRNRQGADTQYF. In DNA, the CDR3 is TGTGCCAGTAGAAATCGACAGGGAGCAGATACGCAGTATTTT.